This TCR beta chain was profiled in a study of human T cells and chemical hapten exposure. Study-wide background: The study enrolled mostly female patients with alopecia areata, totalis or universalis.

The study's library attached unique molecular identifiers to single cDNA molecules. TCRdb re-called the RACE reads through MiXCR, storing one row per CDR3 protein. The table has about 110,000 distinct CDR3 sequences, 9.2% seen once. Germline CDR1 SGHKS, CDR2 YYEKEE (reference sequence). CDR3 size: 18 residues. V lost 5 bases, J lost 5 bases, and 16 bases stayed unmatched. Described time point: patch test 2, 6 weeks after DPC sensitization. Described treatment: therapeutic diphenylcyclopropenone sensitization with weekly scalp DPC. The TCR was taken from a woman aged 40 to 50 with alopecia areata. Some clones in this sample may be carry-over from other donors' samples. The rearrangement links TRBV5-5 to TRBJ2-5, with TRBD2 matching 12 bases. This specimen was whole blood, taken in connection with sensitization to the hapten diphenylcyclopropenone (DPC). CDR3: CASRSTSGGPPSSETQYF. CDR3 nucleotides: TGTGCCAGCAGGTCGACTAGCGGGGGACCTCCAAGTTCGGAGACCCAGTACTTC. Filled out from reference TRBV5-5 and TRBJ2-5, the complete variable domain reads DAGVTQSPTHLIKTRGQQVTLRCSPISGHKSVSWYQQVLGQGPQFIFQYYEKEERGRGNFPDRFSARQFPNYSSELNVNALLLGDSALYLCASRSTSGGPPSSETQYFGPGTRLLVL.